A single sample gave rise to the 28 T cell receptor beta chains below, sequenced in a study of metastatic and nonmetastatic thyroid tumors (dated by TCRdb to 2018 to 2021). Library generation was performed with PCR. These reads were obtained on an Illumina HiSeq 4000. TCRdb took the public reads, trimmed them with fastp at Q25, ran MiXCR for clone calling and kept in-frame beta chains. This sample lists roughly 72,000 clones; 18% were detected once. Around 13% of the sample lies in the top ten. Before undergoing thyroid surgery, none of the patients had been given any kind of treatment. The sample was blood. The origin of the receptors is a female donor with papillary thyroid cancer or a benign thyroid nodule (not recorded which). Some clones in this sample may be carry-over from other donors' samples.

In its sample, this clone was seen many times. This chain joins TRBV12-3 or TRBV12-4 and TRBJ2-1, with TRBD2 identical over 13 bases. The CDR3 runs 15 residues. J gave up 6 bases and V 5 bases, and 4 bases lay outside the gene matches. DNA of the CDR3: TGTGCCAGCAGTGGACTAGCGGGAGCGGTCAATGAGCAGTTCTTC. This translates into CASSGLAGAVNEQFF.

This clone was counted ten times or more. The chain has TRBV2 and TRBJ1-1; D remains ambiguous. Trimming cost V 5 bases and J 3 bases, with 10 bases left between them. This CDR3 is 13 amino acids long. The germline V gene encodes CDR1 SNHLY and CDR2 FYNNEI. CDR3 sequence reads: CASSQVPDTEAFF. The CDR3 DNA sequence: TGTGCCAGCAGTCAGGTTCCTGACACTGAAGCTTTCTTT.

The chain uses TRBV20-1 and TRBJ1-1; D not certain. This CDR3 contains 16 residues. V was clipped by 0 bases and J by 6 bases, with 20 bases between them. Germline lookup yields CDR1 DFQATT and CDR2 SNEGSKA (reference sequence). The CDR3 loop is CSARDRTGTWVSEAFF. The CDR3 nucleotides read TGCAGTGCTAGAGATCGCACCGGAACTTGGGTATCTGAAGCTTTCTTT.

This clone occurred many times. The chain links TRBV10-3 to TRBJ2-5; 8 nucleotides agree with TRBD2. Germline CDR1 reads ENHRY; CDR2 reads SYGVKD. CDR3 length: 13 residues. The ends lost 5 bases at V and 4 bases at J; junction bases unmatched: 3. CDR3 protein: CAISFSGRETQYF. CDR3 bases: TGTGCCATCAGTTTCAGCGGGAGAGAGACCCAGTACTTC.

This clone has ten or more counts. Other DNA sequences within the sample encode an identical CDR3. V is TRBV28 and J is TRBJ2-3; D unresolved. Deletions cut 6 bases from V and 0 bases from J, with 13 bases between. Germline loops: CDR1 MDHEN, CDR2 SYDVKM. The CDR3 consists of 15 residues. DNA for the CDR3: TGTGCCAGCAGGGCCCCGGACCTCAGCACAGATACGCAGTATTTT. Its protein is CASRAPDLSTDTQYF.

The table lists this clone with many counts. CDR3 protein: CAWSRTANTEAFF. The CDR3 bases are TGTGCCTGGAGTAGGACCGCGAACACTGAAGCTTTCTTT. V is TRBV30 and J is TRBJ1-1; D unresolved. The CDR3 has 13 residues. Germline lookup yields CDR1 GTSNPN and CDR2 SVGIG (reference sequence). V was shortened by 2 bases and J by 1 base, with 8 bases between the two germline ends.

Points on this clone: This may be a read error: a much more frequent sequence differs by one nucleotide. The rearrangement uses TRBV14 and TRBJ2-7; D may be TRBD1 (6 bases). This CDR3 is built from 16 residues. Germline V gene sequence: CDR1 SGHDN, CDR2 FVKESK. CDR3 DNA: TGTGCCAGCATCCAAGTCCACGGGACACTCGACTACGAGCAGTACTTC. Translating gives CASIQVHGTLDYEQYF.

This clone was detected ten times or more. This chain connects TRBV11-2 to TRBJ2-5, with 8 nucleotides matching TRBD1. J was trimmed by 4 bases and V by 2 bases; bases with no gene match: 6. Germline V gene lookup returns CDR1 SGHAT and CDR2 FQNNGV. This CDR3 contains 15 residues. The CDR3 nucleotides read TGTGCCAGCAGCTTATCTAGGACAGGGCCAGAGACCCAGTACTTC. Protein product: CASSLSRTGPETQYF.

This clone appeared a few times. The chain uses TRBV30 and TRBJ1-2; D uncertain. Germline V CDR1 and CDR2: GTSNPN, SVGIG (reference sequence). CDR3 length: 14 residues. Trimming removed 5 bases from V and 3 bases from J, with 16 bases in between. The CDR3 is CAWAPSGRYYGYTF. The CDR3 DNA sequence: TGTGCCTGGGCCCCATCCGGACGGTACTATGGCTACACCTTC.

This clone occurred many times. The V and J genes are TRBV20-1 and TRBJ2-1, with D uncertain. CDR1 DFQATT and CDR2 SNEGSKA come from the germline V gene (reference sequence). V lost 0 bases, J lost 5 bases, and 8 bases lay in between. The CDR3 length is 13 residues. CDR3 residues: CSARDSNNNEQFF. CDR3 nucleotides: TGCAGTGCTAGAGATAGCAACAACAATGAGCAGTTCTTC.

The gene calls are TRBV4-2 and TRBJ2-7; 10 bases align to TRBD2. The germline V gene has CDR1 LGHNA and CDR2 YNFKEQ. There are 17 residues in the CDR3. The V segment lost 0 bases and the J segment 3 bases; nucleotides outside the gene matches: 8. The CDR3 coding sequence is TGTGCCAGCAGCCAAGATGCCGCTAGCGGGAGTCTCTACGAGCAGTACTTC. Protein sequence: CASSQDAASGSLYEQYF.

This clone was counted at least ten times. This chain joins TRBV7-9 and TRBJ1-1, with D unresolved. CDR1 is SEHNR, CDR2 FQNEAQ, per germline (reference sequence). Trimming took off 5 bases at V and 1 base at J, with 8 bases between the two ends. The CDR3 length is 13 residues. The CDR3 nucleotides are TGTGCCAGCAGCCCCGACAAGAACACTGAAGCTTTCTTT. Translating it yields CASSPDKNTEAFF.

This clone was seen a few times. The chain has TRBV12-3 or TRBV12-4 and TRBJ1-2; TRBD1 might be the D (5 bases). CDR3 length: 13 amino acids. With 6 bases removed from V and 4 bases from J, the gap between germline ends came to 12 bases. The CDR3 is CASSKTGGYGYTF. For the CDR3, the DNA is TGTGCCAGCAGCAAGACCGGGGGCTATGGCTACACCTTC.

This clone was counted ten times or more. The V gene is TRBV7-9, the J gene TRBJ2-7; a possible D gene is TRBD2 (5 bases). The V and J ends lost 5 bases and 7 bases respectively, with 9 bases between them. Germline loops: CDR1 SEHNR, CDR2 FQNEAQ (reference sequence). The CDR3 is 11 residues long. This chain's CDR3 is CASSATGEQYF. The CDR3 DNA reads TGTGCCAGCAGCGCTACGGGGGAGCAGTACTTC.

This clone was detected ten times or more. The V call is TRBV9, the J call TRBJ1-5, with a weak D call TRBD1 (6 bases). This CDR3 region has 15 residues. Germline lookup yields CDR1 SGDLS and CDR2 YYNGEE. V gave up 0 bases and J gave up 6 bases, with 13 bases separating them. The CDR3 protein is CASSVGGGLGQPQHF. Written as DNA, the CDR3 is TGTGCCAGCAGCGTAGGAGGGGGGTTAGGTCAGCCCCAGCATTTT.

This clone was observed many times. The V and J genes are TRBV5-5 and TRBJ1-5, with D perhaps matching TRBD1 (5 bases). CDR1 is SGHKS and CDR2 is YYEKEE in the germline V gene (reference sequence). Trimming took 5 bases from V and 3 from J, leaving 15 bases between them. This CDR3 is 15 amino acids long. CDR3 bases: TGTGCCAGCAGAGTTAATCAGGGTTACAATCAGCCCCAGCATTTT. Protein: CASRVNQGYNQPQHF.

This clone was seen many times. V usage is TRBV6-1 and J usage is TRBJ1-1; 8 bases align to TRBD1. CDR1 is MNHNS, CDR2 SASEGT, per germline. The CDR3 has 14 amino acids. With 5 bases clipped from V and 2 bases from J, the junction kept 4 bases outside the gene matches. CDR3 protein: CASSSTGGNTEAFF. For the CDR3, the DNA is TGTGCCAGCAGTAGTACAGGGGGTAACACTGAAGCTTTCTTT.

This clone has more than one count but fewer than ten. The chain is built from TRBV4-2 and TRBJ1-1, with 7 bases matching TRBD1. V was clipped by 6 bases and J by 5 bases; unmatched bases: 12. The CDR3 sequence is 15 residues long. Germline V gene data show CDR1 as LGHNA and CDR2 as YNFKEQ. CDR3: CASSRRTGLDTEAFF. DNA for the CDR3: TGTGCCAGCAGTCGACGGACAGGTTTAGATACTGAAGCTTTCTTT.

This clone showed up just a few times. This rearrangement joins TRBV24-1 to TRBJ2-7; 11 positions agree with TRBD1. There are 17 residues in the CDR3. Germline loops: CDR1 KGHDR, CDR2 SFDVKD. The V segment lost 7 bases and the J segment 5 bases; nucleotides outside the gene matches: 15. DNA for the CDR3: TGTGCCACCAGGCTCAGGATGGGGACAGGGGGATCCCACGAGCAGTACTTC. Translation gives CATRLRMGTGGSHEQYF.

This clone was counted between two and nine times. This sequence joins TRBV6-6 and TRBJ1-2; no firm D call. This CDR3 spans 13 amino acids. The V gene lost 3 bases and the J gene lost 2 bases, with 7 bases spanning the gap. The germline CDR1 and CDR2 sequences are MNHNY and SVGAGI (reference sequence). CDR3 in amino acids: CASSYGPNYGYTF. In nucleotides, the CDR3 is TGTGCCAGCAGTTATGGCCCCAACTATGGCTACACCTTC.

In its sample, this clone was seen many times. V usage is TRBV11-2 and J usage is TRBJ2-7; D remains ambiguous. Trimming pared 6 bases from V and 1 base from J, leaving 10 bases between. CDR1 and CDR2 from the germline V gene are SGHAT and FQNNGV. The CDR3 has 13 residues. This CDR3 is CASSPGPSYEQYF. The CDR3 bases are TGTGCCAGCAGTCCCGGGCCGTCCTACGAGCAGTACTTC.

Points on this clone: Here the CDR3 omits its conserved ending phenylalanine or tryptophan, so a read error is the likely source. Because the CDR3's place on the DNA is in doubt, the DNA is left out and the CDR3 is given as listed by TCRdb. The genes are TRBV5-6 and TRBJ2-2. Counting both end residues, the CDR3 totals 9 amino acids. Germline lookup yields CDR1 SGHDT and CDR2 YYEEEE. CDR3 sequence reads: CASSMRRSG.

This clone was found a few times. Given a much more abundant clone one base away, this may be a read error. This sample also contains other DNA sequences that code for the same CDR3. The V call is TRBV29-1, the J call TRBJ1-2, with no clear D. The CDR3 has 12 residues. The germline V gene has CDR1 SQVTM and CDR2 ANQGSEA. V lost 3 bases, J lost 2 bases, and 7 bases lay in between. CDR3 bases: TGCAGCGTTGACCCACAAAACTATGGCTACACCTTC. Protein product: CSVDPQNYGYTF.

The chain employs TRBV12-3 or TRBV12-4 and TRBJ2-7; no firm D call. V was shortened by 5 bases and J by 2 bases, with 16 bases between the two germline ends. The CDR3 is made up of 15 amino acids. The CDR3 sequence is CASSSHLQSAYEQYF. CDR3 nucleotides: TGTGCCAGCAGTAGCCATTTACAGTCTGCCTACGAGCAGTACTTC.

This clone appeared many times. The chain is built from TRBV3-1 and TRBJ1-2; no definite D call. With 1 base removed from V and 0 bases from J, the gap between germline ends came to 9 bases. The germline V gene encodes CDR1 LGHDT and CDR2 YNNKEL (reference sequence). CDR3 length: 15 amino acids. The CDR3 coding sequence is TGTGCCAGCAGCCAAGGGCGGTGGTCTAACTATGGCTACACCTTC. Encoded protein: CASSQGRWSNYGYTF.

Here the CDR3 DNA reads TGTGCCAGCAGTTTACTGGGCCGGTCGCTAGCGGGAGACACCAGCACAGATACGCAGTATTTT. It encodes CASSLLGRSLAGDTSTDTQYF. The genes are TRBV12-3 or TRBV12-4 and TRBJ2-3; 10 bases match TRBD2. After removal of 2 bases from V and 0 bases from J, the junction contained 17 bases not matched to a gene. The CDR3 is made up of 21 amino acids.

The chain uses TRBV18 and TRBJ1-2; 8 bases match TRBD1. V was clipped by 5 bases and J by 8 bases; unmatched bases: 7. Germline CDR1 is KGHSH and CDR2 is LQKENI. The CDR3 covers 13 residues. The CDR3 DNA follows: TGTGCCAGCTCAACCGACAGGGGCAGGGGCTACACCTTC. It encodes CASSTDRGRGYTF.

This clone was counted many times. The J gene is TRBJ2-1, the V gene TRBV9; 8 bases line up with TRBD2. Germline V gives CDR1 SGDLS, CDR2 YYNGEE. This CDR3 has 15 residues. The V segment lost 3 bases and the J segment 3 bases; nucleotides outside the gene matches: 5. The DNA of the CDR3 is TGTGCCAGCAGCGCCACCGGGACTAGCTACAATGAGCAGTTCTTC. It encodes CASSATGTSYNEQFF.